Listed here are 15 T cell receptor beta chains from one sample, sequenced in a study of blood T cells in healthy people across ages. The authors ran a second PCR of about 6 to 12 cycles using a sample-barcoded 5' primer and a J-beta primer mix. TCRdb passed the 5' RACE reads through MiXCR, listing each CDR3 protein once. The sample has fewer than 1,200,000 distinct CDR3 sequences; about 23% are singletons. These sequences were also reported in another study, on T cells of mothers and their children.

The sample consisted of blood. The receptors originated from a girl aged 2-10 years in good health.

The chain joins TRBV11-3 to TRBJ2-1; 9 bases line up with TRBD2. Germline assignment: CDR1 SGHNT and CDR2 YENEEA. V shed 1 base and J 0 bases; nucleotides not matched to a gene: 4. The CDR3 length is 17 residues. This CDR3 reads CASSLGLAVFSYNEQFF. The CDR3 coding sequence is TGTGCCAGCAGCTTAGGACTAGCGGTATTCTCCTACAATGAGCAGTTCTTC. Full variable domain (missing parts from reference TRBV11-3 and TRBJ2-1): EAGVVQSPRYKIIEKKQPVAFWCNPISGHNTLYWYLQNLGQGPELLIRYENEEAVDDSQLPKDRFSAERLKGVDSTLKIQPAELGDSAVYLCASSLGLAVFSYNEQFFGPGTRLTVL.

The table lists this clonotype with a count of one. The CDR3 nucleotides read TGCGCCAGCAGCCACGGGACTAGAGGCACAGATACGCAGTATTTT. Its translation is CASSHGTRGTDTQYF. The rearrangement uses TRBV4-1 and TRBJ2-3; 8 bases are shared with TRBD2. Looked up from germline, CDR1 is MGHRA and CDR2 is YSYEKL. Trimming at V came to 3 bases and at J to 1 base, leaving 3 bases not matched to a gene. This CDR3 is built from 15 residues.

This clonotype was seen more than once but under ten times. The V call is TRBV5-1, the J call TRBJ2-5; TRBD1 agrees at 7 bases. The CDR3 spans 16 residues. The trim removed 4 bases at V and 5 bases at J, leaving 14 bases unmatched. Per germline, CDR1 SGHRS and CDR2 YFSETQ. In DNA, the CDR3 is TGCGCCAGCAGCCAGGATCAGACAGGGAAGGGGGAGACCCAGTACTTC. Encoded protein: CASSQDQTGKGETQYF.

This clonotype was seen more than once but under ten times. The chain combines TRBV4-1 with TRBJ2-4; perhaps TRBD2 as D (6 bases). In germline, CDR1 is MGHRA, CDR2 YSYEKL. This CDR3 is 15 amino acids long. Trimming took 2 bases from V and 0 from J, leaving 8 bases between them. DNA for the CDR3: TGCGCCAGCAGCCAACTGGGACTAGCCAAAAACATTCAGTACTTC. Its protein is CASSQLGLAKNIQYF.

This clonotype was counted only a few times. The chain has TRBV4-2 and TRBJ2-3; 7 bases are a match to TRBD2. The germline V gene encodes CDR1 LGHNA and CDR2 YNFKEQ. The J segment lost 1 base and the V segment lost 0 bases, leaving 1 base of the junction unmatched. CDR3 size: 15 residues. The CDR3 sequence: CASSQEGGGTDTQYF. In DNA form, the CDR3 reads TGTGCCAGCAGCCAAGAGGGGGGGGGCACAGATACGCAGTATTTT.

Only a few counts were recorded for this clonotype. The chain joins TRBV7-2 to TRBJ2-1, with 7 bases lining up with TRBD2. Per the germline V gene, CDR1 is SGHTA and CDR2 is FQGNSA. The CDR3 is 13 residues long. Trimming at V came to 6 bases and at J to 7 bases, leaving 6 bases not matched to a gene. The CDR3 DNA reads TGTGCCAGCAGGGCGGGAGAGGAGAATGAGCAGTTCTTC. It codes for CASRAGEENEQFF.

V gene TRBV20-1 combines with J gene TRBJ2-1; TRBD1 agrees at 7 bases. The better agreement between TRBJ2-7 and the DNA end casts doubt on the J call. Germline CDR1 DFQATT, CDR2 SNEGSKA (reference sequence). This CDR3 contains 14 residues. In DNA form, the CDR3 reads TGCAGTGCTAGGGGGACAGCTACCGTTTACGAGCAGTACTTC. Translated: CSARGTATVYEQYF.

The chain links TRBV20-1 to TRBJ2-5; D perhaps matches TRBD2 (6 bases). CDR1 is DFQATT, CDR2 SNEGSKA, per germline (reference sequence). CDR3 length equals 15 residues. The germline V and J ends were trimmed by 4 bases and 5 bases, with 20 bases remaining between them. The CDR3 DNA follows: TGCAGTGCTAAAGTCGGTAGTCTAGGAGGGGAGACCCAGTACTTC. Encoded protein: CSAKVGSLGGETQYF.

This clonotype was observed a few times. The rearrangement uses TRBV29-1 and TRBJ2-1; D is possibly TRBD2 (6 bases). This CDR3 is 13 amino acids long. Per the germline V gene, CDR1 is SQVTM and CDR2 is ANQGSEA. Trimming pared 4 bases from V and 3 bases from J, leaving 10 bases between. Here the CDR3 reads CSVGEVGYNEQFF. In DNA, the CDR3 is TGCAGCGTTGGGGAGGTAGGCTACAATGAGCAGTTCTTC.

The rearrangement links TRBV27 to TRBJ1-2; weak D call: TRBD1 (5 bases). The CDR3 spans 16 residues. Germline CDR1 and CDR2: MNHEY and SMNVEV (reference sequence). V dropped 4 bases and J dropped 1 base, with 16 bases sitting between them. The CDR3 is CASSSRGRDLNYGYTF. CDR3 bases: TGTGCCAGCAGTTCACGGGGGAGGGACCTTAACTATGGCTACACCTTC.

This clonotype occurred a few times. Here the CDR3 DNA reads TGTGCCAGCAGCCTAAAATATAACAGGGGGTCCAACGCGAACACCGGGGAGCTGTTTTTT. It is translated as CASSLKYNRGSNANTGELFF. The J gene is TRBJ2-2, the V gene TRBV7-2; 8 bases match TRBD1. The germline CDR1 and CDR2 sequences are SGHTA and FQGNSA. Trimming at V came to 5 bases and at J to 0 bases, leaving 17 bases not matched to a gene. This CDR3 region has 20 residues.

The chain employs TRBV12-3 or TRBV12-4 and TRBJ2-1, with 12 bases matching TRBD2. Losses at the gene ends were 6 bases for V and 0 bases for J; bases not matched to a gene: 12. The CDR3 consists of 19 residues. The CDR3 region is CASSPPGLAGLSSYNEQFF. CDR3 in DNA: TGTGCCAGCAGCCCTCCAGGACTAGCGGGGTTAAGCTCCTACAATGAGCAGTTCTTC.

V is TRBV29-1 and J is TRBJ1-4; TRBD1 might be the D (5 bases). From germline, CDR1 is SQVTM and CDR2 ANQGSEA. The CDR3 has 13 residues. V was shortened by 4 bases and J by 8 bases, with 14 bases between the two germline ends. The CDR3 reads CSVAGIIEEKLFF. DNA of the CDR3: TGCAGCGTTGCAGGGATCATCGAGGAAAAACTGTTTTTT.

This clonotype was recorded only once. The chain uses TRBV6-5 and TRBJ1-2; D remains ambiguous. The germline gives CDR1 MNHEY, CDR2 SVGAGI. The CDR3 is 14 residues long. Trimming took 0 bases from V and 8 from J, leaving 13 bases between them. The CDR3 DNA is TGTGCCAGCAGTTACTCTGGCCCTTCGGGAGGCTACACCTTC. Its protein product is CASSYSGPSGGYTF.

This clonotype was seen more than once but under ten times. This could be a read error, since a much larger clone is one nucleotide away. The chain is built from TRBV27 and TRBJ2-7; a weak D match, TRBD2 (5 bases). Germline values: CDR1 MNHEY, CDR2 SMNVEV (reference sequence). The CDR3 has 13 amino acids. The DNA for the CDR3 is TGTGCCAGCGCAGAACTAGGCTCCCACGAGCAGTACTTC. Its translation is CASAELGSHEQYF.